Presented here are 21 T cell receptor beta chains from one specimen sequenced in a study of blood T cells in healthy people across ages. Using a J-beta primer mix together with a sample-barcoded 5' primer, a second PCR was run for roughly 6 to 11 cycles. TCRdb reprocessed the 5' RACE reads via MiXCR and lists one record per CDR3 protein. The sample has 850,000 or so distinct CDR3 sequences, more than 25% seen once; the top ten hold 17%. Material: blood. Receptors originate from a woman of 80 years or more in good health.

In this sample, this clonotype turned up many times. This chain joins TRBV7-9 and TRBJ2-5, with a weak D call TRBD1 (6 bases). CDR3 size: 15 residues. Germline CDR1 SEHNR, CDR2 FQNEAQ (reference sequence). V lost 5 bases to trimming and J lost 1 base, with 14 bases between them. DNA for the CDR3: TGTGCCAGCAGCCAAGTGGGACATTTCCAAGAGACCCAGTACTTC. Amino acid sequence: CASSQVGHFQETQYF.

As to this clonotype: An end of the junction differs from the germline gene, which may be a read error. The chain carries TRBV2 and TRBJ2-3; TRBD1 matches 8 bases. The CDR3 runs to 15 residues. Germline V lookup: CDR1 SNHLY, CDR2 FYNNEI. CDR3: CAGRGTGVSTGAQYF. The CDR3 coding sequence is TGTGCCGGCAGGGGGACAGGAGTTAGCACAGGTGCGCAGTATTTT.

This clonotype occurred a few times. The J gene is TRBJ2-5, the V gene TRBV6-2 or TRBV6-3; D might be TRBD2 (5 bases). Germline CDR1 reads MNHEY; CDR2 reads SVGEGT. The CDR3 covers 15 residues. V lost 4 bases to trimming and J lost 9 bases, with 21 bases between them. This CDR3 reads CASSFSLAGRAAQYF. The CDR3 region has the DNA TGTGCCAGCAGTTTCAGCCTAGCCGGTCGTGCGGCCCAGTACTTC.

This clonotype was seen more than once but under ten times. A junction boundary mismatches the germline segment, possibly from a read error. This chain connects TRBV12-3 or TRBV12-4 to TRBJ2-3; D is perhaps TRBD1 or TRBD2 (5 bases each). This CDR3 is built from 14 residues. DNA of the CDR3: TGTGCCAGCATCACTAGAGGGACCACAGATGCGCAATATTTT. This encodes CASITRGTTDAQYF.

This clonotype was found many times. The chain recombines TRBV6-2 or TRBV6-3 with TRBJ2-7, with a tentative D call TRBD1 (6 bases). Germline V gene sequence: CDR1 MNHEY, CDR2 SVGEGT. With 6 bases removed from V and 1 base from J, the gap between germline ends came to 16 bases. CDR3 size: 15 residues. CDR3 bases: TGTGCCAGCAGAAGCAGACAGGTTGCTTCCTACGAGCAGTACTTC. It is translated as CASRSRQVASYEQYF.

This clonotype appeared a few times. This rearrangement joins TRBV6-2 or TRBV6-3 to TRBJ2-4, with TRBD1 matching 10 bases. Germline V CDR1 and CDR2: MNHEY, SVGEGT. The CDR3 is 16 amino acids. Losses at the gene ends were 6 bases for V and 1 base for J; bases not matched to a gene: 6. The CDR3 nucleotides are TGTGCCAGCAGCAAGGGACAGGGGTTGGCCAAAAACATTCAGTACTTC. It encodes CASSKGQGLAKNIQYF.

The chain links TRBV6-2 or TRBV6-3 to TRBJ2-2; D may be TRBD1 (5 bases). Germline V lookup: CDR1 MNHEY, CDR2 SVGEGT. V was clipped by 6 bases and J by 6 bases, with 8 bases between them. The length of the CDR3 is 12 residues. Written as DNA, the CDR3 is TGTGCCAGCAGAAACAGGCCCGGGGAGCTGTTTTTT. Translation: CASRNRPGELFF.

This clonotype has a count of ten or more. This rearrangement joins TRBV10-1 to TRBJ1-5; weak D call: TRBD1 (6 bases). Germline values: CDR1 WNHNN, CDR2 SYGVQD (reference sequence). V was pared by 3 bases and J by 5 bases, with 11 bases between. The CDR3 totals 14 residues. The CDR3 DNA is TGCGCCAGCAGTGACTCGGGGGCTGATCAGCCCCAGCATTTT. Protein: CASSDSGADQPQHF.

This chain links TRBV7-9 with TRBJ1-6, with TRBD1 matching over 8 bases. CDR1 and CDR2 from the germline V gene are SEHNR and FQNEAQ (reference sequence). The length of the CDR3 is 16 residues. V was pared by 5 bases and J by 9 bases, with 12 bases of the junction left unmatched. This CDR3 reads CASSPLITGGSSPLHF. The CDR3 DNA sequence: TGTGCCAGCAGCCCCCTTATCACAGGGGGTAGTTCACCCCTCCACTTT.

This clonotype has at least ten counts. The V and J genes are TRBV20-1 and TRBJ2-5; D is ambiguous. The V end lost 2 bases, the J end lost 4 bases, and 11 bases lay between the germline ends. CDR1 and CDR2 (germline): DFQATT, SNEGSKA (reference sequence). The CDR3 length is 13 residues. In DNA form, the CDR3 reads TGCAGTGCTAGATTCGAGGATGGAGAGACCCAGTACTTC. Its translation: CSARFEDGETQYF.

This clonotype appeared a few times. V is TRBV12-3 or TRBV12-4 and J is TRBJ1-2, with D hard to call. This CDR3 contains 11 residues. V was shortened by 5 bases and J by 7 bases, with 8 bases between the two germline ends. This chain's CDR3 is CASSVEGGYTF. The CDR3 DNA reads as TGTGCCAGCAGTGTTGAGGGTGGCTACACCTTC.

Note on this clonotype: A much larger clone is a single base away; this may be a read error. The chain is built from TRBV7-9 and TRBJ2-5; perhaps TRBD1 as D (6 bases). Per the germline V gene, CDR1 is SEHNR and CDR2 is FQNEAQ (reference sequence). V was clipped by 1 base and J by 11 bases, with 20 bases between them. The CDR3 is 15 residues long. The CDR3 DNA sequence: TGTGCCAGCAGCTTAGGGACAGCCGATCAGAATGAGCAGTACTTC. It encodes CASSLGTADQNEQYF.

This clonotype has ten or more counts. The CDR3 DNA is TGTGCCAGCAGCTTAGATAGTGGGACCGAGCAGTACTTC. Encoded protein: CASSLDSGTEQYF. V is TRBV11-3 and J is TRBJ2-7, with D perhaps TRBD1 or TRBD2 (5 bases each). Between the trimmed V and J ends, which lost 0 bases and 6 bases, there was a span of 9 bases. The CDR3 runs 13 residues. Germline CDR1 and CDR2: SGHNT and YENEEA. Based on the CDR3 plus reference TRBV11-3 and TRBJ2-7, the full variable domain is EAGVVQSPRYKIIEKKQPVAFWCNPISGHNTLYWYLQNLGQGPELLIRYENEEAVDDSQLPKDRFSAERLKGVDSTLKIQPAELGDSAVYLCASSLDSGTEQYFGPGTRLTVT.

V is TRBV3-1 and J is TRBJ1-6, with D perhaps TRBD1 (5 bases). Germline V gene sequence: CDR1 LGHDT, CDR2 YNNKEL (reference sequence). Deletions cut 0 bases from V and 7 bases from J, with 13 bases between. The CDR3 totals 16 residues. The CDR3 DNA follows: TGTGCCAGCAGCCAAGAAACCCACAGGCGGAATTCACCCCTCCACTTT. Translated: CASSQETHRRNSPLHF.

V is TRBV18 and J is TRBJ1-5; D is uncertain. CDR3 length: 16 amino acids. The germline gives CDR1 KGHSH, CDR2 LQKENI. V was clipped by 4 bases and J by 0 bases, with 13 bases between them. The CDR3, as DNA: TGTGCCAGCTCACAATACACAGTCTATAGCAATCAGCCCCAGCATTTT. It translates to CASSQYTVYSNQPQHF.

Concerning this clonotype itself: A read error may produce the germline difference seen at one junction end. The rearrangement joins TRBV5-4 to TRBJ2-3; D might be TRBD1 (5 bases). The CDR3 contains 15 residues. Germline V lookup: CDR1 SGHNT, CDR2 YYREEE (reference sequence). CDR3 DNA: TGTACCAGCAGCCCCAGGGCCGGGAGCACAGATACGCAGTATTTT. Translating it yields CTSSPRAGSTDTQYF.

The sample holds many counts of this clonotype. The chain joins TRBV7-9 to TRBJ1-1; maybe TRBD1 (6 bases). This CDR3 is 15 amino acids long. Germline assignment: CDR1 SEHNR and CDR2 FQNEAQ (reference sequence). V lost 2 bases, J lost 8 bases, and 18 bases lay in between. CDR3 amino acids: CASSLSTGWRVEAFF. The DNA for the CDR3 is TGTGCCAGCAGCTTAAGTACAGGGTGGAGGGTCGAAGCTTTCTTT.

This clonotype was counted ten times or more. This sequence joins TRBV4-3 and TRBJ1-6; 11 nucleotides line up with TRBD1. This CDR3 is 16 amino acids long. Germline CDR1 LGHNA, CDR2 YSLEER. V shed 3 bases, J shed 7 bases, and the junction held 5 bases outside the gene matches. As DNA, the CDR3 is TGCGCCAGCAGCCAGGGGACAGGGGGTTTCAATTCACCCCTCCACTTT. It yields the protein CASSQGTGGFNSPLHF.

This clonotype was picked up many times. The J gene is TRBJ1-4, the V gene TRBV14; no clear D. Germline CDR1 SGHDN, CDR2 FVKESK. The CDR3 totals 14 residues. V shed 0 bases and J shed 8 bases, with 10 bases lying between them. CDR3 residues: CASSQDLRSEKLFF. The CDR3 nucleotides read TGTGCCAGCAGCCAAGATCTCCGTTCCGAAAAACTGTTTTTT.

V is TRBV28 and J is TRBJ2-7, with D unresolved. Trimming took 4 bases from V and 3 from J, leaving 10 bases between them. The germline CDR1 and CDR2 sequences are MDHEN and SYDVKM. This CDR3 spans 13 amino acids. The CDR3 here is CASSSPLFYEQYF. The CDR3 nucleotides read TGTGCCAGCAGTTCTCCCCTTTTCTACGAGCAGTACTTC.

The chain uses TRBV7-2 and TRBJ2-5, with D possibly matching TRBD1 (7 bases). This CDR3 is built from 13 residues. The V gene lost 8 bases and the J gene lost 7 bases, with 17 bases spanning the gap. Looked up from germline, CDR1 is SGHTA and CDR2 is FQGNSA. The CDR3 DNA reads TGTGCCAGCGGCTCGGACAGGCGGGGGACCCAGTACTTC. Translating gives CASGSDRRGTQYF.